These T cell receptor beta chains were read from a single sample in a study of shared clonotypes between healthy human individuals. The assay was immunoSEQ multiplex PCR, and TCRdb's table has in-frame clones only and misses some. The sample lists roughly 2,000,000 clones; around 93% were seen once. Sequencing was done on a sample of naive CD8+ T cells from PBMCs. The receptors come from a man aged 18 to 29 in good health. Some clones in this sample may be carry-over from other donors' samples. Each CDR3 is given with its conserved first and last residue. D genes are given only for firm matches. Clone size is shown for a subset of rows, as once, few, many or a class of expanded clone.

>TRBJ1-2|TRBV29-1|.|.
TGCAGCGTCTTCGAGAGGGAAGCTAACTATGGCTACACCTTC
CSVFEREANYGYTF
>TRBJ2-2|TRBV28|.|TRBD1
TGTGCCAGCAGTTTAGTCCCCACCAGGGGGTCCGGGGAGCTGTTTTTT
CASSLVPTRGSGELFF
>TRBJ2-3|TRBV28|.|.
TGTGCCAGCAGTTTAACCGGGAGGGGGCCCACAGATACGCAGTATTTT
CASSLTGRGPTDTQYF
>TRBJ2-2|TRBV28|.|TRBD2
TGTGCCAGCAGGGGCGCTCGGGAGCGGGAGGACGGGGAGCTGTTTTTT
CASRGAREREDGELFF
>TRBJ2-1|TRBV30|.|TRBD2
TGTGCCTGGACACCCTCGACTAGCAGTTCCTCCTACAATGAGCAGTTCTTC
CAWTPSTSSSSYNEQFF
>TRBJ2-2|TRBV6-6|once|TRBD2
TGTGCCAGCAGTTATTTTCTAGCGGGAGATACCGGGGAGCTGTTTTTT
CASSYFLAGDTGELFF
>TRBJ2-2|TRBV11-2|.|.
TGTGCCAGCAGCTTACCCCTGGACGAACCGACCACCGGGGAGCTGTTTTTT
CASSLPLDEPTTGELFF
>TRBJ2-5|TRBV4-1|.|TRBD1
TGCGCCAGCAGCCGCCGACCGGGACAGGCCAAAGAGACCCAGTACTTC
CASSRRPGQAKETQYF
>TRBJ1-4|TRBV27|.|.
TGTGCCAGCAGTTTAATCCTTAATGAAAAACTGTTTTTT
CASSLILNEKLFF
>TRBJ2-2|TRBV6-1|once|.
TGTGCCAGCACGGCGAACACCGGGGAGCTGTTTTTT
CASTANTGELFF
>TRBJ2-1|TRBV7-2|once|.
TGTGCCAGCATAGACACGGAGATGAGCTCCTACAATGAGCAGTTCTTC
CASIDTEMSSYNEQFF
>TRBJ2-1|TRBV7-9|.|TRBD1
TGTGCCAGCAGCCCCCCCTCCGGGACAGGGTACAATGAGCAGTTCTTC
CASSPPSGTGYNEQFF
>TRBJ2-7|TRBV6-5|.|.
TGTGCCAGCAGTCCCTCTCAGGGGGGCGCGTACGAGCAGTACTTC
CASSPSQGGAYEQYF
>TRBJ2-3|TRBV6-5|.|.
TGTGCCAGCAGTTACTCGGGGGGATATACGCAGTATTTT
CASSYSGGYTQYF
>TRBJ2-7|TRBV30|.|TRBD1
TGTGCCTGGAGCCCTGACAGGGACTACGAGCAGTACTTC
CAWSPDRDYEQYF
>TRBJ1-4|TRBV11-2|.|.
TGTGCCAGCAGCTTAGGGGGGTACACTAATGAAAAACTGTTTTTT
CASSLGGYTNEKLFF
>TRBJ1-1|TRBV2|.|.
TGTGCCATCGAGAACCAAATCGGGGACCGTGAAGCTTTCTTT
CAIENQIGDREAFF
>TRBJ2-7|TRBV4-3|.|.
TGCGCCAGCAGCCAGATACAGGGCCCCTACGAGCAGTACTTC
CASSQIQGPYEQYF
>TRBJ2-7|TRBV28|.|TRBD1
TGTGCCAGCAGAACTACAGGGGGCAACTCCTACGAGCAGTACTTC
CASRTTGGNSYEQYF
>TRBJ1-2|TRBV5-1|.|.
TGCGCCAGCAGCTTGGAGGCAGGGGGCTACACCTTC
CASSLEAGGYTF
>TRBJ2-7|TRBV6-1|.|TRBD2
TGTGCCAGCAGTGGCCGGGACTATACCTACGAGCAGTACTTC
CASSGRDYTYEQYF
>TRBJ1-1|TRBV28|.|TRBD1
TGTGCCAGCAGTTTACAAGGGACCCGGGACAGGACTTTCTTT
CASSLQGTRDRTFF
>TRBJ1-4|TRBV7-9|once|.
TGTGCCAGCAGCCCCGTGGTCAATGAAAAACTGTTTTTT
CASSPVVNEKLFF
>TRBJ2-3|TRBV10-2|.|.
TGCGCCAGCGGGGGAAGGGGTAGGAAGGTGACAGATACGCAGTATTTT
CASGGRGRKVTDTQYF
>TRBJ2-3|TRBV7-2|.|TRBD1
TGTGCCAGCAGCTTAGTAAGGGGGCCGCGCACAGATACGCAGTATTTT
CASSLVRGPRTDTQYF
>TRBJ1-1|TRBV7-3|.|.
TGTGCCAGCAGCCAATGGCCTCTAGGGGGTCTGAACACTGAAGCTTTCTTT
CASSQWPLGGLNTEAFF
>TRBJ2-5|TRBV19|.|.
TGTGCCAGTAGTCTCGGACAAAAAGAGACCCAGTACTTC
CASSLGQKETQYF